A single sample gave rise to the 5 T cell receptor beta chains below, sequenced in a study of blood T cell repertoires in COVID-19. The protocol was immunoSEQ multiplex PCR, while the TCRdb copy is restricted to in-frame clones and leaves out a portion. The table shows about 240,000 clones, with approximately 83% occurring only once. Sequenced: peripheral blood. The receptors were gathered from a woman aged 30 to 39 who had recovered from COVID-19.

The chain links TRBV7-9 to TRBJ1-1; D uncertain. The germline gives CDR1 SEHNR, CDR2 FQNEAQ (reference sequence). The V end lost 7 bases, the J end lost 5 bases, and 17 bases lay between the germline ends. The CDR3 is 14 amino acids. The CDR3: CASTEVGTGTEAFF. In nucleotides, the CDR3 is TGTGCCAGCACAGAGGTGGGTACGGGGACTGAAGCTTTCTTT.

V is TRBV5-1 and J is TRBJ1-1; 10 nucleotides match TRBD1. Germline lookup yields CDR1 SGHRS and CDR2 YFSETQ. The V and J ends lost 4 bases and 1 base, in that order; junction bases with no gene match: 7. The CDR3 length is 16 residues. CDR3 coding DNA: TGCGCCAGCAGCCCTGCGGGACAGGGGCCGAACACTGAAGCTTTCTTT. Residues: CASSPAGQGPNTEAFF. The full variable domain, completed using reference TRBV5-1 and TRBJ1-1, is KAGVTQTPRYLIKTRGQQVTLSCSPISGHRSVSWYQQTPGQGLQFLFEYFSETQRNKGNFPGRFSGRQFSNSRSEMNVSTLELGDSALYLCASSPAGQGPNTEAFFGQGTRLTVV.

V usage is TRBV4-1 and J usage is TRBJ2-1, with 7 nucleotides matching TRBD1. J gave up 0 bases and V 1 base, and 0 bases lay outside the gene matches. The V gene's germline CDR1 is MGHRA and CDR2 YSYEKL. The CDR3 is 15 amino acids. The CDR3: CASSQGDSSYNEQFF. CDR3 nucleotides: TGCGCCAGCAGCCAAGGGGACAGCTCCTACAATGAGCAGTTCTTC.

This rearrangement joins TRBV11-2 to TRBJ1-5, with D possibly TRBD1 on 5 matching bases. This CDR3 comprises 14 residues. Germline V lookup: CDR1 SGHAT, CDR2 FQNNGV. The V end was cut by 5 bases, the J end by 1 base, with 9 bases between. DNA of the CDR3: TGTGCCAGCAGCCCACAGGCGAGCAATCAGCCCCAGCATTTT. This encodes CASSPQASNQPQHF.

This sequence joins TRBV18 and TRBJ2-7, with 9 bases fitting TRBD2. CDR1 and CDR2 (germline): KGHSH, LQKENI. This CDR3 is 14 amino acids long. V shed 3 bases and J 5 bases; nucleotides not matched to a gene: 5. CDR3 in DNA: TGTGCCAGCTCACCCGCGGGGGGGCCGAACGAGCAGTACTTC. Translation gives CASSPAGGPNEQYF.